The clone carrying this T cell receptor beta chain was counted only a few times. Its antigen is not identified. This sample stems from a study of cytomegalovirus exposure and HLA in healthy donors. Regarding the study as a whole: Because they were indistinguishable, some V segments, including TRBV6-2 and TRBV6-3, were excluded.

The PCR had 60 Vbeta and 13 Jbeta primers. Produced via immunoSEQ multiplex PCR; TCRdb's table is partial and in-frame only. The sample yields roughly 110,000 clones, around 78% seen once. CDR1 and CDR2 from the germline V gene are LNHDA and SQIVND (reference sequence). V lost 11 bases to trimming and J lost 2 bases, with 16 bases between them. The CDR3 contains 14 residues. The specimen sequenced was PBMCs. J is TRBJ2-1 and V is TRBV19; D gene ambiguous. This receptor was obtained from a man aged 25-45 years in good health and CMV-seronegative. CDR3 amino acids: CAETGFRAYNEQFF. In DNA, the CDR3 is TGTGCCGAAACTGGGTTCCGGGCCTACAATGAGCAGTTCTTC.